The 18 T cell receptor beta chains below were found in one sample sequenced in a study of tumor-infiltrating lymphocytes in localized non-small cell lung cancer (dated by TCRdb to the early 2020s). The method behind the library was the immunoSEQ multiplex PCR assay. Drawn from immuneACCESS, this table holds only the in-frame rearrangements with V and J called that TCRdb kept. Clones are partly lost; checked studies trace under half to an unresolved V gene and leave the rest unexplained. The sample table contains around 6,700 clones; only one count was recorded for 74% of them. The ten largest account for around 8.3% of the sample. Input material: uninvolved lung tissue not adjacent to the tumor. The receptors were sampled from a human donor with non-small cell lung cancer.

The rearrangement links TRBV6-6 to TRBJ2-7, with 9 bases matching TRBD1. Germline loops: CDR1 MNHNY, CDR2 SVGAGI (reference sequence). CDR3 size: 15 residues. J was trimmed by 2 bases and V by 7 bases; bases with no gene match: 9. CDR3 sequence (DNA): TGTGCCAGCACCCCCCCGGGACAGGGAACCTACGAGCAGTACTTC. Protein sequence: CASTPPGQGTYEQYF.

The V gene is TRBV7-8, the J gene TRBJ2-7, with 8 bases identical to TRBD2. V shed 8 bases, J shed 5 bases, and the junction held 11 bases outside the gene matches. The germline CDR1 and CDR2 sequences are SGHVS and FQNEAQ. This CDR3 contains 14 residues. The CDR3 region has the DNA TGTGCCAGCCAAGGCCGGCCGGGGGGGAACGAGCAGTACTTC. Translation gives CASQGRPGGNEQYF.

CDR3 in amino acids: CASSYSTGGYEQYF. The CDR3 DNA is TGTGCCAGCAGTTACTCTACAGGGGGGTACGAGCAGTACTTC. This sequence joins TRBV6-5 and TRBJ2-7; TRBD1 agrees at 8 bases. This CDR3 spans 14 amino acids. Germline loops: CDR1 MNHEY, CDR2 SVGAGI. Unmatched junction bases numbered 2, after V lost 0 bases and J lost 4 bases.

The chain couples TRBV4-2 to TRBJ1-5; D is unclear. CDR3 length: 15 residues. V was pared by 3 bases and J by 13 bases, with 22 bases between. The germline V gene encodes CDR1 LGHNA and CDR2 YNFKEQ. This CDR3 reads CASSQHSDKPRSQHF. Here the CDR3 DNA reads TGTGCCAGCAGCCAGCATTCAGATAAGCCTAGATCTCAGCATTTT.

This chain joins TRBV9 and TRBJ1-1; 9 bases map to TRBD1. The V segment lost 4 bases and the J segment 7 bases; nucleotides outside the gene matches: 2. The germline CDR1 and CDR2 sequences are SGDLS and YYNGEE. This CDR3 has 12 residues. The CDR3: CASSRGQGEAFF. CDR3 nucleotides: TGTGCCAGCAGCCGGGGACAGGGTGAAGCTTTCTTT.

The chain combines TRBV10-3 with TRBJ2-1; D ambiguous. The CDR3 covers 14 residues. V lost 2 bases and J lost 1, with 6 bases in between. Germline CDR1 ENHRY, CDR2 SYGVKD. CDR3 nucleotides: TGTGCCATCAGTGAGGCTGAGTCCTACAATGAGCAGTTCTTC. Its translation: CAISEAESYNEQFF.

The chain has TRBV5-5 and TRBJ1-1, with D possibly matching TRBD1 (5 bases). V lost 0 bases to trimming and J lost 4 bases, with 7 bases between them. The CDR3 covers 13 residues. Germline V gene data show CDR1 as SGHKS and CDR2 as YYEKEE (reference sequence). CDR3 sequence: CASSLAGSTEAFF. For the CDR3, the DNA is TGTGCCAGCAGCTTGGCAGGGAGCACTGAAGCTTTCTTT.

The V call is TRBV30, the J call TRBJ1-1, with D tentatively TRBD1 (5 bases). Germline V lookup: CDR1 GTSNPN, CDR2 SVGIG (reference sequence). The CDR3 spans 14 residues. V was cut by 0 bases and J by 3 bases, with 11 bases left in between. The CDR3: CAWSVGEGHTEAFF. CDR3 DNA: TGTGCCTGGAGTGTCGGTGAGGGGCACACTGAAGCTTTCTTT.

This clone was found a few times. The chain links TRBV7-2 to TRBJ2-1, with TRBD1 matching over 11 bases. The trim removed 2 bases at V and 6 bases at J, leaving 9 bases unmatched. CDR1 and CDR2 from the germline V gene are SGHTA and FQGNSA. The CDR3 runs 17 residues. In DNA form, the CDR3 reads TGTGCCAGCAGCTTAATGGCCGGACAGGGGGCCTCCAATGAGCAGTTCTTC. It translates to CASSLMAGQGASNEQFF.

The chain uses TRBV30 and TRBJ2-3, with D perhaps TRBD2 (6 bases). The CDR3 spans 14 residues. Looked up from germline, CDR1 is GTSNPN and CDR2 is SVGIG (reference sequence). V was cut by 2 bases and J by 4 bases, with 13 bases left in between. CDR3 nucleotides: TGTGCCTGGAGTCGCGGGATAAGTGCAGATACGCAGTATTTT. It translates to CAWSRGISADTQYF.

The chain couples TRBV5-4 to TRBJ2-6; no clear D gene. Germline CDR1 and CDR2: SGHNT and YYREEE (reference sequence). Trimming removed 5 bases at V and 0 bases at J, with 9 bases between. The CDR3 runs 15 residues. The CDR3 DNA reads TGTGCCAGCAGGTCACAGAGCTCTGGGGCCAACGTCCTGACTTTC. This encodes CASRSQSSGANVLTF.

The chain joins TRBV4-1 to TRBJ1-2; D is perhaps TRBD1 (5 bases). This CDR3 contains 16 residues. The V gene lost 0 bases and the J gene lost 8 bases, with 19 bases spanning the gap. CDR1 and CDR2 (germline): MGHRA, YSYEKL. CDR3 bases: TGCGCCAGCAGCCAAGAATCTGACAGTGAGTTTTCAGGCTACACCTTC. Its protein product is CASSQESDSEFSGYTF.

The chain has TRBV29-1 and TRBJ2-1, with a tentative D call TRBD1 (5 bases). CDR1 is SQVTM, CDR2 ANQGSEA, per germline. The CDR3 loop spans 13 amino acids. V shed 7 bases and J shed 2 bases, with 12 bases lying between them. The CDR3: CSAQTAPYNEQFF. CDR3 nucleotides: TGCAGCGCTCAGACAGCCCCCTACAATGAGCAGTTCTTC.

The chain uses TRBV19 and TRBJ2-1; 10 bases map to TRBD1. CDR1 and CDR2 (germline): LNHDA, SQIVND (reference sequence). J gave up 5 bases and V 7 bases, and 8 bases lay outside the gene matches. This CDR3 spans 15 amino acids. The CDR3 DNA follows: TGTGCCAGTAACCAAGACAGGGGGCGCAACAATGAGCAGTTCTTC. Protein: CASNQDRGRNNEQFF.

This clone occurred once. This rearrangement joins TRBV9 to TRBJ2-5; D may correspond to TRBD1 or TRBD2 (5 bases each). CDR1 and CDR2 from the germline V gene are SGDLS and YYNGEE. Trimming removed 0 bases from V and 7 bases from J, with 19 bases in between. The CDR3 consists of 16 residues. The CDR3 is CASSVDPRLGAGTQYF. The CDR3 nucleotides read TGTGCCAGCAGCGTAGACCCACGGCTCGGGGCGGGGACCCAGTACTTC.

The chain links TRBV25-1 to TRBJ2-1; 8 bases are shared with TRBD2. Trimming cost V 6 bases and J 1 base; bases outside gene matches: 8. This CDR3 is built from 16 residues. Germline V gene sequence: CDR1 MGHDK, CDR2 SYGVNS. The CDR3 DNA reads as TGTGCCAGCAGCGAAGCTAGCGGGCGTTCCTACAATGAGCAGTTCTTC. Translating it yields CASSEASGRSYNEQFF. The full variable domain, rest sourced from reference TRBV25-1 and TRBJ2-1, is EADIYQTPRYLVIGTGKKITLECSQTMGHDKMYWYQQDPGMELHLIHYSYGVNSTEKGDLSSESTVSRIRTEHFPLTLESARPSHTSQYLCASSEASGRSYNEQFFGPGTRLTVL.

The chain links TRBV29-1 to TRBJ1-5, with 8 bases fitting TRBD1. CDR1 and CDR2 (germline): SQVTM, ANQGSEA. The CDR3 runs to 13 residues. Trimming took 3 bases from V and 7 from J; bases not matched to a gene: 5. The DNA for the CDR3 is TGCAGCGTTGAGGCAGGGGGCGGACAGCCCCAGCATTTT. It codes for CSVEAGGGQPQHF.

The chain uses TRBV4-1 and TRBJ2-1, with D unclear. With 1 base removed from V and 2 bases from J, the gap between germline ends came to 12 bases. The CDR3 is made up of 16 amino acids. Germline assignment: CDR1 MGHRA and CDR2 YSYEKL. This chain's CDR3 is CASSQAPLRTYNEQFF. The CDR3 nucleotides are TGCGCCAGCAGCCAAGCCCCACTCCGGACCTACAATGAGCAGTTCTTC.